This entry lists 30 T cell receptor beta chains sequenced from one sample in a study of cytomegalovirus exposure and HLA in healthy donors. The protocol was immunoSEQ multiplex PCR, while the TCRdb copy is restricted to in-frame clones and leaves out a portion. The sample consists of some 140,000 clones, 70% to 85% of them appearing once. Specimen: PBMCs. Source of these receptors: a young man in good health and CMV-seropositive.

Concerning this clone: A read error may produce the germline difference seen at one junction end. V and J are TRBV10-3 and TRBJ1-2; D not resolved. The CDR3 is made up of 12 amino acids. CDR1 is ENHRY, CDR2 SYGVKD, per germline. In nucleotides, the CDR3 is TGTGCCATCAGTCCATCACAGTATGACTACACCTTC. Its protein product is CAISPSQYDYTF.

The V call is TRBV7-2, the J call TRBJ2-1; tentatively, D is TRBD2 (6 bases). CDR3 length: 15 amino acids. With 6 bases removed from V and 1 base from J, the gap between germline ends came to 13 bases. CDR1 is SGHTA, CDR2 FQGNSA, per germline. CDR3 in DNA: TGTGCCAGCAGTCACGGGACTCCGTCCTACAATGAGCAGTTCTTC. Translation: CASSHGTPSYNEQFF.

The chain links TRBV29-1 to TRBJ2-3, with TRBD2 as a possible D gene (5 bases). Germline V gene sequence: CDR1 SQVTM, CDR2 ANQGSEA. Trimming cost V 7 bases and J 0 bases, with 8 bases left between them. The length of the CDR3 is 12 residues. The CDR3 region is CSARTSTDTQYF. DNA of the CDR3: TGCAGCGCGAGGACTAGCACAGATACGCAGTATTTT.

The chain uses TRBV7-6 and TRBJ1-1; TRBD1 agrees at 9 bases. J gave up 12 bases and V 5 bases, and 10 bases lay outside the gene matches. The V gene's germline CDR1 is SGHVS and CDR2 FNYEAQ. The CDR3 has 13 residues. This CDR3 reads CASSPPGQGSPFF. In DNA, the CDR3 is TGTGCCAGCAGCCCACCGGGACAGGGTTCTCCTTTCTTT.

This clone was counted once. This chain connects TRBV27 to TRBJ2-7, with 8 bases matching TRBD1. Germline values: CDR1 MNHEY, CDR2 SMNVEV (reference sequence). V lost 4 bases to trimming and J lost 0 bases; unmatched junction nucleotides: 8. The CDR3 spans 16 residues. The CDR3 coding sequence is TGTGCCAGCAGTTCGCCCGGGACAGGTAACTCCTACGAGCAGTACTTC. Translation: CASSSPGTGNSYEQYF.

The chain uses TRBV2 and TRBJ2-5, with TRBD2 identical over 9 bases. Germline CDR1 and CDR2: SNHLY and FYNNEI. The CDR3 has 16 amino acids. The junction had 10 bases not matched to a gene; V was cut back by 3 bases and J by 5 bases. CDR3 nucleotides: TGTGCCAGCAGTGACCAAAGAACTAGCGGGCACGAGACCCAGTACTTC. It specifies CASSDQRTSGHETQYF.

This clone was counted only a few times. The chain carries TRBV2 and TRBJ2-7; D may be TRBD1 (6 bases). The CDR3 spans 13 residues. V dropped 7 bases and J dropped 5 bases, with 15 bases sitting between them. Germline V gives CDR1 SNHLY, CDR2 FYNNEI. In nucleotides, the CDR3 is TGTGCCAGCACCCCGGGACACGGAAACGAGCAGTACTTC. The encoded protein is CASTPGHGNEQYF. Drawing the rest from reference TRBV2 and TRBJ2-7, the complete variable domain is EPEVTQTPSHQVTQMGQEVILRCVPISNHLYFYWYRQILGQKVEFLVSFYNNEISEKSEIFDDQFSVERPDGSNFTLKIRSTKLEDSAMYFCASTPGHGNEQYFGPGTRLTVT.

This clone was counted between two and nine times. The CDR3 loop is CASSSYKNPNYGYTF. The DNA of the CDR3 is TGTGCCAGCAGCTCATACAAGAATCCTAACTATGGCTACACCTTC. V is TRBV7-2 and J is TRBJ1-2; D gene ambiguous. There are 15 residues in the CDR3. Trimming took 4 bases from V and 0 from J, leaving 12 bases between them. Per the germline V gene, CDR1 is SGHTA and CDR2 is FQGNSA.

The V gene is TRBV6-6, the J gene TRBJ2-7; maybe TRBD1 (5 bases). The CDR3 contains 15 residues. The germline V gene encodes CDR1 MNHNY and CDR2 SVGAGI (reference sequence). Trimming took 2 bases from V and 6 from J, leaving 17 bases between them. CDR3 region: CASSYGWAGQTEQYF. CDR3 coding DNA: TGTGCCAGCAGTTACGGTTGGGCAGGGCAAACCGAGCAGTACTTC.

J is TRBJ1-2 and V is TRBV7-2; D is perhaps TRBD1 (6 bases). CDR1 and CDR2 from the germline V gene are SGHTA and FQGNSA. The CDR3 has 15 residues. V was pared by 6 bases and J by 6 bases, with 20 bases between. The DNA for the CDR3 is TGTGCCAGCAGACCACAAACAGGGAGCGGGAATGGCTACACCTTC. Its translation is CASRPQTGSGNGYTF.

CDR3 DNA: TGTGCCAGCAGCCCAGAAGGACTAGCGGGACTCACAGATACGCAGTATTTT. Its protein is CASSPEGLAGLTDTQYF. The rearrangement joins TRBV5-4 to TRBJ2-3; 12 nucleotides agree with TRBD2. CDR1 and CDR2 (germline): SGHNT, YYREEE (reference sequence). V shed 4 bases and J 2 bases; nucleotides not matched to a gene: 8. The CDR3 contains 17 residues. The variable domain in full, with the rest retrieved from reference TRBV5-4 and TRBJ2-3, is ETGVTQSPTHLIKTRGQQVTLRCSSQSGHNTVSWYQQALGQGPQFIFQYYREEENGRGNFPPRFSGLQFPNYSSELNVNALELDDSALYLCASSPEGLAGLTDTQYFGPGTRLTVL.

To note about this clone: Other DNA sequences in this sample translate to the same CDR3. V is TRBV27 and J is TRBJ2-3; 8 positions agree with TRBD2. This CDR3 spans 16 amino acids. V shed 4 bases and J 1 base; nucleotides not matched to a gene: 7. Germline CDR1 reads MNHEY; CDR2 reads SMNVEV (reference sequence). CDR3 in DNA: TGTGCCAGCAGTTCCTTAGCGGGAAGGGGCACAGATACGCAGTATTTT. Translating gives CASSSLAGRGTDTQYF.

The rearrangement uses TRBV7-7 and TRBJ2-5; 7 positions match TRBD2. This CDR3 comprises 13 residues. After removal of 4 bases from V and 4 bases from J, the junction contained 3 bases not matched to a gene. CDR1 SSHAT and CDR2 FNYEAQ come from the germline V gene (reference sequence). The CDR3 loop is CASSSTSIETQYF. The CDR3 bases are TGTGCCAGCAGCTCGACTAGCATAGAGACCCAGTACTTC.

The table lists this clone with a few counts. The J gene is TRBJ1-2, the V gene TRBV7-2; TRBD1 might be the D (5 bases). Germline V CDR1 and CDR2: SGHTA, FQGNSA. This CDR3 comprises 14 residues. V dropped 5 bases and J dropped 8 bases, with 18 bases sitting between them. CDR3 residues: CASSKGQIVQGYTF. DNA of the CDR3: TGTGCCAGCAGCAAAGGACAAATTGTACAAGGCTACACCTTC.

The rearrangement uses TRBV4-2 and TRBJ2-3; 10 nucleotides match TRBD2. The germline gives CDR1 LGHNA, CDR2 YNFKEQ. CDR3 length: 16 amino acids. The junction had 10 bases not matched to a gene; V was cut back by 4 bases and J by 6 bases. In nucleotides, the CDR3 is TGTGCCAGCAGCCTGAACCTAGCGGGGGCCGGGGATACGCAGTATTTT. Translating it yields CASSLNLAGAGDTQYF.

The chain uses TRBV30 and TRBJ2-7; 7 bases agree with TRBD2. Germline values: CDR1 GTSNPN, CDR2 SVGIG (reference sequence). This CDR3 contains 15 residues. V shed 0 bases and J 3 bases; nucleotides not matched to a gene: 8. The CDR3 DNA follows: TGTGCCTGGAGTGTGGGGGGGGACTACTTCTACGAGCAGTACTTC. Residues: CAWSVGGDYFYEQYF.

V gene TRBV29-1 combines with J gene TRBJ2-2, with 11 nucleotides matching TRBD2. CDR3 length: 15 amino acids. J lost 6 bases, V lost 7 bases, and 10 bases had no gene match. Germline V lookup: CDR1 SQVTM, CDR2 ANQGSEA. CDR3 DNA sequence: TGCAGCGCCCGAGGGACTAGCGGTTGGTCCGGGGAGCTGTTTTTT. Encoded protein: CSARGTSGWSGELFF.

This clone was found once. This sequence joins TRBV4-3 and TRBJ1-6, with TRBD1 as a possible D gene (5 bases). CDR3 length equals 14 residues. V was shortened by 5 bases and J by 5 bases, with 10 bases between the two germline ends. Germline CDR1 and CDR2: LGHNA and YSLEER. CDR3 sequence: CASSTGVDNSPLHF. The CDR3, as DNA: TGCGCCAGCAGCACGGGGGTGGATAATTCACCCCTCCACTTT.

Only a few counts were recorded for this clone. The rearrangement joins TRBV11-2 to TRBJ2-7; TRBD2 agrees at 10 bases. CDR1 is SGHAT, CDR2 FQNNGV, per germline. This CDR3 spans 15 amino acids. V was pared by 5 bases and J by 4 bases, with 8 bases of the junction left unmatched. The CDR3 sequence is CASSRISGGRYEQYF. The CDR3 nucleotides are TGTGCCAGCAGCAGGATTAGCGGGGGGCGTTACGAGCAGTACTTC.

This sequence joins TRBV19 and TRBJ1-5; 9 bases align to TRBD1. J was trimmed by 5 bases and V by 6 bases; bases with no gene match: 8. CDR1 LNHDA and CDR2 SQIVND come from the germline V gene (reference sequence). The CDR3 spans 15 residues. The CDR3 nucleotides are TGTGCCAGTAGCGAAACAGGGGGCAAGTATCAGCCCCAGCATTTT. Translating gives CASSETGGKYQPQHF.

This clone came up once. The chain is built from TRBV6-1 and TRBJ2-1, with D tentatively TRBD1 (5 bases). Germline V gene sequence: CDR1 MNHNS, CDR2 SASEGT. V shed 3 bases and J shed 2 bases, with 5 bases lying between them. The length of the CDR3 is 13 residues. DNA for the CDR3: TGTGCCAGCAGTGAGGGGCCCTACAATGAGCAGTTCTTC. Translating it yields CASSEGPYNEQFF.

This clone was counted between two and nine times. V and J are TRBV2 and TRBJ2-3; a weak D match, TRBD2 (5 bases). The CDR3 length is 15 residues. V lost 4 bases, J lost 3 bases, and 14 bases lay in between. The V gene's germline CDR1 is SNHLY and CDR2 FYNNEI. The CDR3 DNA is TGTGCCAGCAGTGCGAGTGACGGGGTGACAGATACGCAGTATTTT. Protein product: CASSASDGVTDTQYF. The variable domain in full, with the rest retrieved from reference TRBV2 and TRBJ2-3, is EPEVTQTPSHQVTQMGQEVILRCVPISNHLYFYWYRQILGQKVEFLVSFYNNEISEKSEIFDDQFSVERPDGSNFTLKIRSTKLEDSAMYFCASSASDGVTDTQYFGPGTRLTVL.

The CDR3 spells CASSGTPGNEQFF. The CDR3 DNA reads as TGTGCCAGCAGCGGGACTCCGGGCAATGAGCAGTTCTTC. V usage is TRBV9 and J usage is TRBJ2-1; possibly TRBD2 for D (5 bases). Per the germline V gene, CDR1 is SGDLS and CDR2 is YYNGEE. CDR3 length: 13 amino acids. Trimming removed 3 bases from V and 6 bases from J, with 10 bases in between. Looking up the rest from reference TRBV9 and TRBJ2-1 gives the full variable domain: DSGVTQTPKHLITATGQRVTLRCSPRSGDLSVYWYQQSLDQGLQFLIQYYNGEERAKGNILERFSAQQFPDLHSELNLSSLELGDSALYFCASSGTPGNEQFFGPGTRLTVL.

The chain recombines TRBV7-8 with TRBJ1-2; 7 positions agree with TRBD1. V shed 1 base and J 4 bases; nucleotides not matched to a gene: 3. Per the germline V gene, CDR1 is SGHVS and CDR2 is FQNEAQ. The CDR3 is 14 residues long. The CDR3 loop is CASSLEGTVYGYTF. For the CDR3, the DNA is TGTGCCAGCAGCTTAGAAGGGACAGTCTATGGCTACACCTTC.

Concerning this clone itself: The conserved phenylalanine or tryptophan normally closing the CDR3 is absent here, so this likely arose from a read error. Because the CDR3's place on the DNA is in doubt, the DNA is left out and the CDR3 is given as listed by TCRdb. The chain employs TRBV12-2 and TRBJ1-6; TRBD1 is the table's D call, not checked against the DNA. TRBV12-2 constitutes a pseudogene. From its first to its last residue, the CDR3 has 10 amino acids. The CDR3: CASRHNLRHL.

This sequence joins TRBV2 and TRBJ2-1, with 10 bases matching TRBD1. CDR1 and CDR2 from the germline V gene are SNHLY and FYNNEI. The CDR3 has 16 residues. Trimming cost V 7 bases and J 4 bases; bases outside gene matches: 10. CDR3 bases: TGTGCCAGCAATAAACCCGGGACAGGGGTATACAATGAGCAGTTCTTC. Translating it yields CASNKPGTGVYNEQFF. Complete variable domain (other parts from reference TRBV2 and TRBJ2-1): EPEVTQTPSHQVTQMGQEVILRCVPISNHLYFYWYRQILGQKVEFLVSFYNNEISEKSEIFDDQFSVERPDGSNFTLKIRSTKLEDSAMYFCASNKPGTGVYNEQFFGPGTRLTVL.

A word on this clone: The sample holds other DNA sequences that translate to the same CDR3. The rearrangement links TRBV9 to TRBJ2-7; 15 positions match TRBD2. CDR3 length: 16 amino acids. Trimming removed 3 bases from V and 3 bases from J; junction bases left unmatched: 4. Germline loops: CDR1 SGDLS, CDR2 YYNGEE. CDR3 nucleotide sequence: TGTGCCAGCAGCGCGGGACTAGCGGGAGGCCTCTACGAGCAGTACTTC. Translation gives CASSAGLAGGLYEQYF.

Note on this clone: This likely traces to a read error, being one base from a far larger clone. Other DNA sequences of this sample code for an identical CDR3. The chain uses TRBV6-6 and TRBJ1-1, with D perhaps matching TRBD1 (5 bases). V lost 6 bases to trimming and J lost 5 bases, with 16 bases between them. Per germline, CDR1 MNHNY and CDR2 SVGAGI (reference sequence). The CDR3 extends over 14 amino acids. CDR3 loop: CASSPTVEGTEAFF. The CDR3 DNA sequence: TGTGCCAGCAGCCCGACAGTGGAAGGAACTGAAGCTTTCTTT.

V gene TRBV10-2 combines with J gene TRBJ2-7; TRBD1 matches 10 bases. Germline V gene sequence: CDR1 WSHSY, CDR2 SAAADI. This CDR3 spans 15 amino acids. V was pared by 5 bases and J by 7 bases, with 11 bases of the junction left unmatched. CDR3 sequence: CASSRTGQGMREQYF. In DNA form, the CDR3 reads TGCGCCAGCAGTAGGACGGGACAGGGGATGCGGGAGCAGTACTTC.

The rearrangement links TRBV11-3 to TRBJ2-5, with 9 positions matching TRBD1. CDR3 size: 14 residues. With V trimmed by 5 bases and J by 1 base, 2 bases remained unmatched. Germline assignment: CDR1 SGHNT and CDR2 YENEEA. This CDR3 is CASSPQGAQETQYF. The CDR3 DNA reads TGTGCCAGCAGCCCACAGGGGGCCCAAGAGACCCAGTACTTC. The entire variable domain, with the rest obtained from reference TRBV11-3 and TRBJ2-5, is as follows: EAGVVQSPRYKIIEKKQPVAFWCNPISGHNTLYWYLQNLGQGPELLIRYENEEAVDDSQLPKDRFSAERLKGVDSTLKIQPAELGDSAVYLCASSPQGAQETQYFGPGTRLLVL.